These 4 T cell receptor beta chains came from one sample sequenced in a study of cytomegalovirus exposure and HLA in healthy donors. Use of 60 Vbeta and 13 Jbeta primers characterized the PCR. Sequenced by immunoSEQ multiplex PCR; TCRdb stores in-frame clones only, minus some. The sample shows roughly 160,000 clones, around 86% of them seen only once. Source material: PBMCs. The receptors originated from a male donor in good health and CMV-seronegative.

The chain combines TRBV5-1 with TRBJ1-2; TRBD1 might be the D (5 bases). Trimming pared 0 bases from V and 3 bases from J, leaving 12 bases between. The CDR3 contains 15 residues. Germline CDR1 and CDR2: SGHRS and YFSETQ. This CDR3 reads CASSLVSGNDYGYTF. CDR3 DNA: TGCGCCAGCAGCTTGGTATCAGGGAACGACTATGGCTACACCTTC.

The chain recombines TRBV6-6 with TRBJ2-5; D is unresolved. Germline CDR1 MNHNY, CDR2 SVGAGI (reference sequence). The CDR3 covers 12 residues. The V gene lost 0 bases and the J gene lost 5 bases, with 4 bases spanning the gap. This chain's CDR3 is CASSYSPETQYF. CDR3 nucleotide sequence: TGTGCCAGCAGTTACTCCCCGGAGACCCAGTACTTC.

The chain recombines TRBV10-2 with TRBJ2-3; 7 bases map to TRBD1. Losses at the gene ends were 6 bases for V and 1 base for J; bases not matched to a gene: 7. CDR3 length equals 15 residues. Germline lookup yields CDR1 WSHSY and CDR2 SAAADI. Here the CDR3 reads CASRDRDRGTDTQYF. The DNA for the CDR3 is TGCGCCAGCAGAGACCGGGACAGAGGCACAGATACGCAGTATTTT.

This clone was seen only a few times. This chain uses TRBV27 with TRBJ1-6; D might be TRBD1 (5 bases). The germline CDR1 and CDR2 sequences are MNHEY and SMNVEV (reference sequence). CDR3 length equals 14 residues. V lost 10 bases and J 9 bases, leaving 19 bases between the germline ends. CDR3 coding DNA: TGTGCCACCGCGACCAGTAGCGGGGGTTCACCCCTCCACTTT. The encoded protein is CATATSSGGSPLHF.